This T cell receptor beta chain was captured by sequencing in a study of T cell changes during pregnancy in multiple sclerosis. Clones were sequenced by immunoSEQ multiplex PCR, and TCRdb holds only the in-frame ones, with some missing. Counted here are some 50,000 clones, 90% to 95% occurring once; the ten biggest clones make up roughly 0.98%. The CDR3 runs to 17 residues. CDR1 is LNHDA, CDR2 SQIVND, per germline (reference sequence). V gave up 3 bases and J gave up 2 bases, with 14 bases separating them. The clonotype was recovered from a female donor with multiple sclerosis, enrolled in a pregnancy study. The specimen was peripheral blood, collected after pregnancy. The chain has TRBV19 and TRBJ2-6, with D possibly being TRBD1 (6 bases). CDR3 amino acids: CASSMGNRVAGANVLTF. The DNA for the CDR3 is TGTGCCAGTAGTATGGGAAACAGGGTGGCTGGGGCCAACGTCCTGACTTTC. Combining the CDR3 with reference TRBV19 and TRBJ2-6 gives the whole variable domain DGGITQSPKYLFRKEGQNVTLSCEQNLNHDAMYWYRQDPGQGLRLIYYSQIVNDFQKGDIAEGYSVSREKKESFPLTVTSAQKNPTAFYLCASSMGNRVAGANVLTFGAGSRLTVL.